The source of this T cell receptor beta chain is a study of cytomegalovirus exposure and HLA in healthy donors. Study results and caveats: Segments of the TCR beta V type were, in most cases, productive about 87% or about 30% of the time in an earlier analysis. Associated with HLA alleles at 0.05 false discovery rate in a later analysis were 15,000 to 20,000 TCR beta sequences. Cytomegalovirus-associated TCR beta chains were listed, numbering 150 to 200.

With 60 Vbeta and 13 Jbeta primers, the PCR was carried out. TCRdb keeps only in-frame clones here, not all; method: immunoSEQ multiplex PCR. The repertoire has around 140,000 clones, approximately 78% of them found once; the top ten carry less than 10%. A note on this clone: Its antigen remains unknown.

The V gene's germline CDR1 is MNHEY and CDR2 SVGAGI. V dropped 7 bases and J dropped 2 bases, with 12 bases sitting between them. The CDR3 length is 13 residues. The receptor was derived from a woman aged 45 to 65 in good health and CMV-seropositive. Sequenced sample: PBMCs. V is TRBV6-5 and J is TRBJ2-7; D is perhaps TRBD2 (6 bases). As DNA, the CDR3 is TGTGCCAGCACCCCCGCGGGAACCTACGAGCAGTACTTC. It codes for CASTPAGTYEQYF.